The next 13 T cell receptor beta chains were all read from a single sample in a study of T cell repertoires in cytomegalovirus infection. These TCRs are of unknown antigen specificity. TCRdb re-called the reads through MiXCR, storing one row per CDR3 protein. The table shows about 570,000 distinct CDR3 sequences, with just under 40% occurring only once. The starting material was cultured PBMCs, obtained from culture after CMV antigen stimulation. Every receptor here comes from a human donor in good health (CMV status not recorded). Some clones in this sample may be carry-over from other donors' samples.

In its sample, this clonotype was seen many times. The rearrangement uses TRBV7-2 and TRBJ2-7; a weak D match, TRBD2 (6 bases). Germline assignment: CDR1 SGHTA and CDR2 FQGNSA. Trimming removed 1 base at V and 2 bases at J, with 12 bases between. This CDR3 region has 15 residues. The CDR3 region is CASSLGGLAPYEQYF. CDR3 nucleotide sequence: TGTGCCAGCAGCTTAGGTGGGCTAGCGCCCTACGAGCAGTACTTC.

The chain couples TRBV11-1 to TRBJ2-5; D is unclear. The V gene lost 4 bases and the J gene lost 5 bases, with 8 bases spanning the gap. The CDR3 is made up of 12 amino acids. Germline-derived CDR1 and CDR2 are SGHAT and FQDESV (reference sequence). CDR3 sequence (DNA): TGTGCCAGCAGCTCGTCAGCGGAGACCCAGTACTTC. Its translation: CASSSSAETQYF.

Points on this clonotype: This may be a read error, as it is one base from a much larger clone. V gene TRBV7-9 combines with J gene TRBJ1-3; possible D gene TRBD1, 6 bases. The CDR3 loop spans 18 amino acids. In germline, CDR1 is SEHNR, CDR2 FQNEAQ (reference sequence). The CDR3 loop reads CASTTSVGGLQGGNTICF. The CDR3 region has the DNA TGTGCCAGCACCACCTCAGTGGGGGGACTCCAAGGGGGAAACACCATATGTTTT.

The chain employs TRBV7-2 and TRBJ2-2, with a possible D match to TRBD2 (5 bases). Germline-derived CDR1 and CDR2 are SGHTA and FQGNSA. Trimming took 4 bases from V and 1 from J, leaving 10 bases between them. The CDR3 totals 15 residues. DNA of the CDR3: TGTGCCAGCAGCTCTCGGACTTTGAACACCGGGGAGCTGTTTTTT. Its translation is CASSSRTLNTGELFF.

This chain's CDR3 is CASSQGQKTNTEAFF. The CDR3 DNA reads TGTGCCAGCAGCCAAGGACAAAAGACGAACACTGAAGCTTTCTTT. V usage is TRBV4-2 and J usage is TRBJ1-1; D remains ambiguous. The CDR3 spans 15 residues. The V end lost 1 base, the J end lost 1 base, and 10 bases lay between the germline ends. Looked up from germline, CDR1 is LGHNA and CDR2 is YNFKEQ.

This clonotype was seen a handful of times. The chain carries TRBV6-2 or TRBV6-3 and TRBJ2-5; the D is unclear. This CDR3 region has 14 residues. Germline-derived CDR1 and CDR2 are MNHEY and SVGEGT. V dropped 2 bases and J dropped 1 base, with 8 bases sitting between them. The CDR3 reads CASSYGQLQETQYF. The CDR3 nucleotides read TGTGCCAGCAGTTACGGCCAGCTCCAAGAGACCCAGTACTTC.

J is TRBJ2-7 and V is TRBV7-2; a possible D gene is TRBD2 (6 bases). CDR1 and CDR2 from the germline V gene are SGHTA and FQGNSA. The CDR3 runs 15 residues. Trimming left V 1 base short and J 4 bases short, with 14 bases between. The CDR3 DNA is TGTGCCAGCAGCTTAGGCCGGGACTTACTTTACGAGCAGTACTTC. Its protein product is CASSLGRDLLYEQYF.

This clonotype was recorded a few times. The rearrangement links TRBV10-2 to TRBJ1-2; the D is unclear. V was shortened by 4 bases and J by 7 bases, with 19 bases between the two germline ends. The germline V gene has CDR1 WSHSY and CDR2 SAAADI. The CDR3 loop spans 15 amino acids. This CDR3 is CASSVQYGSSPGYTF. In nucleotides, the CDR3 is TGCGCCAGCAGTGTTCAATACGGTAGCAGTCCTGGCTACACCTTC.

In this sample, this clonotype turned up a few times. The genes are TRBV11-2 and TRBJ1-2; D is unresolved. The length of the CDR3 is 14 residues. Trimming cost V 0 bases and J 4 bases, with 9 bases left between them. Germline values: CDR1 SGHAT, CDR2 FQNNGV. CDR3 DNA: TGTGCCAGCAGCTTAGATCATGGCGGCTATGGCTACACCTTC. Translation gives CASSLDHGGYGYTF.

This CDR3 is CASSYVSTTLHF. The CDR3 coding sequence is TGTGCCAGCAGTTACGTTTCCACCACCCTCCACTTT. The chain couples TRBV6-6 to TRBJ1-6; D not resolved. CDR1 and CDR2 (germline): MNHNY, SVGAGI (reference sequence). This CDR3 comprises 12 residues. The V gene lost 2 bases and the J gene lost 14 bases, with 10 bases spanning the gap.

The CDR3 region is CATSLSGEPGANVLTF. CDR3 DNA: TGTGCCACCAGTCTTTCCGGGGAACCTGGGGCCAACGTCCTGACTTTC. The chain joins TRBV24-1 to TRBJ2-6, with D perhaps matching TRBD2 (5 bases). The length of the CDR3 is 16 residues. Trimming left V 6 bases short and J 2 bases short, with 13 bases between. In germline, CDR1 is KGHDR, CDR2 SFDVKD.

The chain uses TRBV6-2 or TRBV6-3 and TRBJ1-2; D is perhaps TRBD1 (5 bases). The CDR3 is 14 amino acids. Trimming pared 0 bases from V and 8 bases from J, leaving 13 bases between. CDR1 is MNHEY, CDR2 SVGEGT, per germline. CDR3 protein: CASSYSEGPGGYTF. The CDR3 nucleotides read TGTGCCAGCAGTTACTCTGAGGGACCTGGCGGCTACACCTTC.

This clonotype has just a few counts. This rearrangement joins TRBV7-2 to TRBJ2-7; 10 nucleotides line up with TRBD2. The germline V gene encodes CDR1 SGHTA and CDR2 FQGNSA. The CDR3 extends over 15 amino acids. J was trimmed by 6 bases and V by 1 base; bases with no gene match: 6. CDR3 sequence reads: CASSLEAGGLGEQYF. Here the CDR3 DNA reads TGTGCCAGCAGCTTAGAAGCGGGAGGGTTAGGCGAGCAGTACTTC. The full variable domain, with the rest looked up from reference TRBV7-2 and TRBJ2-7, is GAGVSQSPSNKVTEKGKDVELRCDPISGHTALYWYRQSLGQGLEFLIYFQGNSAPDKSGLPSDRFSAERTGGSVSTLTIQRTQQEDSAVYLCASSLEAGGLGEQYFGPGTRLTVT.